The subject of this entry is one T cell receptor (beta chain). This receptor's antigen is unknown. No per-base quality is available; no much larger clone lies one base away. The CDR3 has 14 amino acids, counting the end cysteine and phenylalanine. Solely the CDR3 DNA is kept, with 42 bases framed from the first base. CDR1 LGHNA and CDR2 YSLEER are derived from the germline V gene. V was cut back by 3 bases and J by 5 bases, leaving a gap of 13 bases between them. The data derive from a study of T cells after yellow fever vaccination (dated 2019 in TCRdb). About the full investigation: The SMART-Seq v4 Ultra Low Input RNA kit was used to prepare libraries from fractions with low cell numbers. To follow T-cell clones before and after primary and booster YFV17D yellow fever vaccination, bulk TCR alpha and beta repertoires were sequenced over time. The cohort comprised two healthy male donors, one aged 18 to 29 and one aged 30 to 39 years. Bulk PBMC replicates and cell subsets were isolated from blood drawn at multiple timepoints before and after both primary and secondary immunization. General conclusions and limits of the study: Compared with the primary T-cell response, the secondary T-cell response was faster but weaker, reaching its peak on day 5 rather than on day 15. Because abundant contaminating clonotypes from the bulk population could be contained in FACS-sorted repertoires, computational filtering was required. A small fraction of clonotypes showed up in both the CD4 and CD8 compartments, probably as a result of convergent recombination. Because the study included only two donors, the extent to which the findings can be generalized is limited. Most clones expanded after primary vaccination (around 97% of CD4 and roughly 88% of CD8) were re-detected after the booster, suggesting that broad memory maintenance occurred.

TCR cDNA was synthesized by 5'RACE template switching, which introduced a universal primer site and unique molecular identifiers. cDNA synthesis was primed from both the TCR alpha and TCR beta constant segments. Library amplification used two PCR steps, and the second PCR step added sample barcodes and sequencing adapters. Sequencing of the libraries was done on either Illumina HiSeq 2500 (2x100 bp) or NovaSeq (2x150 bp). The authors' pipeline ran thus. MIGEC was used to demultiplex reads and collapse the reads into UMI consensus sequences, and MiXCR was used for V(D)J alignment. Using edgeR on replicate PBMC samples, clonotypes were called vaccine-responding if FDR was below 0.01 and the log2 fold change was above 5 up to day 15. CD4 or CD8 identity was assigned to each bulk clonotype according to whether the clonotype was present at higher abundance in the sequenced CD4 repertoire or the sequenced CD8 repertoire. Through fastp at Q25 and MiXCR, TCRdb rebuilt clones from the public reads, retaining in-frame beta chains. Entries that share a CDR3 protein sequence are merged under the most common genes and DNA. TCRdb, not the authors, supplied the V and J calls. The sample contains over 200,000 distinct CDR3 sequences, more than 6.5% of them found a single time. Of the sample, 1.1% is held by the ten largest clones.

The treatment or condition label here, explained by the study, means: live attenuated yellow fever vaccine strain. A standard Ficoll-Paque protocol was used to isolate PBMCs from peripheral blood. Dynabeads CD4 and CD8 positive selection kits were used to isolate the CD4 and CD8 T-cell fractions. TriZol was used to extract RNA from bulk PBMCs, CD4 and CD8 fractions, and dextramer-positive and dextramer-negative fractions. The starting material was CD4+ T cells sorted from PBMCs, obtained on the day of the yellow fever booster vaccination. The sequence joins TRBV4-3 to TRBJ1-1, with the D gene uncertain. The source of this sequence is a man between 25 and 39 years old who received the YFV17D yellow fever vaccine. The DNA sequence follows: TGCGCCAGCAGCCAGGTACGGGGAGAAACTGAAGCTTTCTTT. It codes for CASSQVRGETEAFF.